The clone carrying this TCR beta chain was seen more than once but under ten times. The method was immunoSEQ multiplex PCR; TCRdb's version includes in-frame clones alone and lacks a portion of them. This sample has about 69,000 clones, with just over 90% found just once. The data derive from a study of OX40 agonist ivuxolimab in advanced cancers. About the research overall: Ivuxolimab is an agonistic anti-OX40 (CD134) antibody, and patients were treated with it.

The sequencing here drew on CD4+ or CD8+ T cells sorted from blood, taken in a trial of the OX40 agonist ivuxolimab. The receptor's source is an adult with an advanced solid tumor such as melanoma, head and neck, liver or kidney cancer.

CDR3 in amino acids: CSVRDITGGNTIYF. CDR3 sequence (DNA): TGCAGCGTTCGCGACATTACGGGGGGAAACACCATATATTTT. The chain uses TRBV29-1 and TRBJ1-3; D remains ambiguous. The CDR3 totals 14 residues. Trimming shortened V by 5 bases and J by 4 bases, and 15 bases separated the two germline ends. Germline assignment: CDR1 SQVTM and CDR2 ANQGSEA.